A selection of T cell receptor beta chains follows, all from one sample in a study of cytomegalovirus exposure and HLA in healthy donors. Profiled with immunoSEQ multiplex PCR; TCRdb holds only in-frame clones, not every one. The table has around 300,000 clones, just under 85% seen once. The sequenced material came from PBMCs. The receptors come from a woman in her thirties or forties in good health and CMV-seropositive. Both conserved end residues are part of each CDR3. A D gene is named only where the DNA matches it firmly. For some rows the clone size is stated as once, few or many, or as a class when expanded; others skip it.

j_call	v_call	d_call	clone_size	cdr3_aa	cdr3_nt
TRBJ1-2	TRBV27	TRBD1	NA	CASSLDRQGANYGYTF	TGTGCCAGCAGTTTAGACCGACAGGGGGCAAACTATGGCTACACCTTC
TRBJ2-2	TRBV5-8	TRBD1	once	CASSRRTGLNTGELFF	TGTGCCAGCAGCCGGCGGACAGGCCTTAACACCGGGGAGCTGTTTTTT
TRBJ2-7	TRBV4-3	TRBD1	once	CASSQDWGTGDEQYF	TGCGCCAGCAGCCAAGATTGGGGGACAGGCGACGAGCAGTACTTC
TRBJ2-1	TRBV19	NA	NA	CASSIPGRYNEQFF	TGTGCCAGTAGTATTCCCGGGAGATACAATGAGCAGTTCTTC
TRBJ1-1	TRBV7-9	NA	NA	CASSSGGPNTEAFF	TGTGCCAGCAGCTCCGGGGGACCGAACACTGAAGCTTTCTTT
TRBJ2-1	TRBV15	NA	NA	CATSRDPGGYNEQFF	TGTGCCACCAGCAGAGATCCCGGGGGCTACAATGAGCAGTTCTTC
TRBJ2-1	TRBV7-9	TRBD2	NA	CASSNPVAGGLFDEQFF	TGTGCCAGCAGCAACCCCGTAGCGGGAGGGTTGTTCGATGAGCAGTTCTTC
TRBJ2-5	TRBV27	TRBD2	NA	CASSFSRERAEETQYF	TGTGCCAGCAGTTTTTCGCGGGAGAGGGCGGAAGAGACCCAGTACTTC
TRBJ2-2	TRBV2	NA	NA	CASRPQNTGELFF	TGTGCCAGCAGGCCACAGAACACCGGGGAGCTGTTTTTT
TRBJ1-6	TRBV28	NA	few	CASSYPLTGRNSPLHF	TGTGCCAGCAGTTACCCATTGACAGGCCGAAATTCACCCCTCCACTTT
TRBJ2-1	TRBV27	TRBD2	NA	CASSWGLAGEEQFF	TGTGCCAGCAGTTGGGGACTAGCGGGCGAGGAGCAGTTCTTC
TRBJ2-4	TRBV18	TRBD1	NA	CASSIQGVGKNIQYF	TGTGCCAGCTCAATACAGGGGGTTGGCAAAAACATTCAGTACTTC
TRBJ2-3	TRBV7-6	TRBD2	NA	CASSDKPAGLAGVTQYF	TGTGCCAGCAGCGATAAACCCGCGGGACTAGCGGGAGTTACGCAGTATTTT
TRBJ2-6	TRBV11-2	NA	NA	CASSIEAGAGANVLTF	TGTGCCAGCAGCATTGAGGCAGGGGCCGGGGCCAACGTCCTGACTTTC
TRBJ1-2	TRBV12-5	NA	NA	CASGLALTRGNYGYTF	TGTGCTAGTGGTTTGGCCCTCACGCGGGGGAATTATGGCTACACCTTC
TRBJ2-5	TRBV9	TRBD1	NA	CASSVSTGKGETQYF	TGTGCCAGCAGCGTGTCGACAGGGAAGGGAGAGACCCAGTACTTC
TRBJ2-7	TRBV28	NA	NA	CASSNRDGGYEQYF	TGTGCCAGCAGTAACCGGGACGGAGGGTACGAGCAGTACTTC
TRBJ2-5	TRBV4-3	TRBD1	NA	CASSPGRDRGRGETQYF	TGCGCCAGCAGCCCCGGGCGGGACAGGGGGCGGGGAGAGACCCAGTACTTC
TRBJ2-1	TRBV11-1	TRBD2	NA	CASSPLAGYNEQFF	TGTGCCAGCAGTCCACTAGCGGGTTACAATGAGCAGTTCTTC
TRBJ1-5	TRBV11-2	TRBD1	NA	CASSTGQGVASQPQHF	TGTGCCAGCAGCACTGGACAGGGGGTTGCCTCGCAGCCCCAGCATTTT
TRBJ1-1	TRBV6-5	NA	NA	CASRRRLNTEAFF	TGTGCCAGCAGGAGGCGGTTGAACACTGAAGCTTTCTTT
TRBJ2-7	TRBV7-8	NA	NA	CASSLKGEFLSYEQYF	TGTGCCAGCAGCTTAAAGGGGGAATTTTTGTCCTACGAGCAGTACTTC
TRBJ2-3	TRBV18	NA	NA	CASSPATAMSTDTQYF	TGTGCCAGCTCACCGGCGACAGCTATGTCCACAGATACGCAGTATTTT
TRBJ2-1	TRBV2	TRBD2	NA	CASSEDSGRNEQFF	TGTGCCAGCAGTGAAGATAGCGGGAGGAATGAGCAGTTCTTC
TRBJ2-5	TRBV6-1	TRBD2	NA	CASRTSGQETQYF	TGTGCCAGCAGGACTAGCGGCCAAGAGACCCAGTACTTC
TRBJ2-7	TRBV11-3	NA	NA	CASSFAGENVYEQYF	TGTGCCAGCAGCTTCGCAGGGGAGAACGTCTACGAGCAGTACTTC
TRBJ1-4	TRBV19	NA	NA	CASSSRANEKLFF	TGTGCCAGTAGTTCGCGGGCTAATGAAAAACTGTTTTTT
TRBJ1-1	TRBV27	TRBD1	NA	CASSLSFRDRTFF	TGTGCCAGCAGTTTATCTTTCCGGGACAGGACTTTCTTT
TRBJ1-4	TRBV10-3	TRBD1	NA	CAISELTGGGEKLFF	TGTGCCATCAGTGAGCTCACAGGGGGCGGTGAAAAACTGTTTTTT
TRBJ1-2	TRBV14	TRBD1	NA	CASSPPRGSYTF	TGTGCCAGCAGCCCCCCCAGGGGGAGTTACACCTTC
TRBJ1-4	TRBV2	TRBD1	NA	CASGAGTESSKLFF	TGTGCCAGTGGGGCCGGGACAGAGAGTTCAAAGCTGTTTTTT
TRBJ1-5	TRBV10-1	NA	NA	CASSWGGNQPQHF	TGCGCCAGCAGTTGGGGAGGAAATCAGCCCCAGCATTTT
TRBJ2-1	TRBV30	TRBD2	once	CAWNRGTSGSNEQFF	TGTGCCTGGAACCGGGGGACTAGCGGGAGCAATGAGCAGTTCTTC
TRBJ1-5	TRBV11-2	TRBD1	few	CASSLAPGGQGNQPQHF	TGTGCCAGCAGCTTAGCCCCCGGGGGACAGGGAAATCAGCCCCAGCATTTT
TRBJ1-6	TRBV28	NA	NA	CASSLRVPSPLHF	TGTGCCAGCAGTTTGAGGGTACCTTCACCCCTCCACTTT
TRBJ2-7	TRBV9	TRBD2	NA	CASSPWSGREAYEQYF	TGTGCCAGCAGCCCCTGGAGCGGGAGAGAGGCCTACGAGCAGTACTTC
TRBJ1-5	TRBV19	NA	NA	CASSITGKRDQPQHF	TGTGCCAGTAGTATAACCGGGAAGCGAGATCAGCCCCAGCATTTT
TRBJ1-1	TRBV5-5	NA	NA	CASSLVVGLTEAFF	TGTGCCAGCAGCTTGGTGGTAGGACTCACTGAAGCTTTCTTT
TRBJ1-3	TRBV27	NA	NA	CASSFRSGNTIYF	TGTGCCAGCAGTTTCCGCTCTGGAAACACCATATATTTT
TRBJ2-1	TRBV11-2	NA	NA	CASSSTRAEQFF	TGTGCCAGCAGTTCGACTAGGGCTGAGCAGTTCTTC
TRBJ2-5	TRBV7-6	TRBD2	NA	CASSPTLTSGGVWETQYF	TGTGCCAGCAGCCCTACTCTGACTAGCGGGGGCGTGTGGGAGACCCAGTACTTC
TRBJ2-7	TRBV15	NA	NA	CATSSPAHGVPLYEQYF	TGTGCCACCAGCAGTCCTGCCCACGGGGTCCCTCTCTACGAGCAGTACTTC
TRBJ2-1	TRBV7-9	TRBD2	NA	CASSQTSGLYNEQFF	TGTGCCAGCAGCCAGACTAGCGGATTATACAATGAGCAGTTCTTC
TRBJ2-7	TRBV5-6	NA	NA	CASSLMAGYSYEQYF	TGTGCCAGCAGCTTGATGGCGGGCTACTCCTACGAGCAGTACTTC
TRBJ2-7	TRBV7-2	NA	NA	CASSSGVKSYEQYF	TGTGCCAGCAGCTCCGGGGTGAAGTCCTACGAGCAGTACTTC
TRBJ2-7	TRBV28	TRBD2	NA	CASSFGTSGRRRYEQYF	TGTGCCAGCAGTTTCGGAACTAGCGGGAGGAGACGGTACGAGCAGTACTTC
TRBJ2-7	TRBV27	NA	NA	CASGPYEQYF	TGTGCCAGCGGCCCCTACGAGCAGTACTTC
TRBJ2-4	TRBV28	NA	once	CASRSGVAKNIQYF	TGTGCCAGCAGGAGCGGCGTAGCCAAAAACATTCAGTACTTC